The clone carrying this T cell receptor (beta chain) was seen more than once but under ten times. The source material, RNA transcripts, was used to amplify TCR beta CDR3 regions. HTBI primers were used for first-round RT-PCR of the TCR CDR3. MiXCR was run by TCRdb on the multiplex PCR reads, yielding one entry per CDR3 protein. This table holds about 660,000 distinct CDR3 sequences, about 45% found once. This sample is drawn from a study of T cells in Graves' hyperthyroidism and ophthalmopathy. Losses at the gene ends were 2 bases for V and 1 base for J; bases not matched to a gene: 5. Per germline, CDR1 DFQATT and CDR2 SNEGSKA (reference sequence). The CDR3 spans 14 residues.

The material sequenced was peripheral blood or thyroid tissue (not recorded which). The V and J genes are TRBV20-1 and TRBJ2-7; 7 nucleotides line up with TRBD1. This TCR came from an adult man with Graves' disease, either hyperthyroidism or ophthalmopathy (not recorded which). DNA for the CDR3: TGCAGTGCTAGACACCGGGACAGTTCCTACGAGCAGTACTTC. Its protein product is CSARHRDSSYEQYF.